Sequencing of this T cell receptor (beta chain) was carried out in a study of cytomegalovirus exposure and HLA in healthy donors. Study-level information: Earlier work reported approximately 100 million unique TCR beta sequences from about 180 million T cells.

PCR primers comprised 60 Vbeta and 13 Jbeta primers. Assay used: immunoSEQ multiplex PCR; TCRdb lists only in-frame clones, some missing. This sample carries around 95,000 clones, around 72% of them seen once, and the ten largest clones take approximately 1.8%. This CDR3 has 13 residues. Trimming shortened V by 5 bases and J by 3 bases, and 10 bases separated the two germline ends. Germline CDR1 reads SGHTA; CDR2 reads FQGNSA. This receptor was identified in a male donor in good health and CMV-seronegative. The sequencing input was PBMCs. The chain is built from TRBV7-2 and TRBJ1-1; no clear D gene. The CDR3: CASSRGFYTEAFF. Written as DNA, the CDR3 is TGTGCCAGCAGCCGCGGTTTCTACACTGAAGCTTTCTTT.